One sample yielded the 27 T cell receptor beta chains listed below, sequenced in a study of identical twins. Using its own MiXCR run on the 5' RACE reads, TCRdb lists one record per CDR3 protein. The sample has about 290,000 distinct CDR3 sequences, roughly 8.6% seen once. The sample also formed part of further work on yellow fever vaccine responses in identical twins.

The sequencing input was CD8+ T cells sorted from blood. The receptors come from a woman aged 18 to 35 in good health.

This clonotype was observed a handful of times. The chain couples TRBV5-6 to TRBJ1-1; D remains ambiguous. Per the germline V gene, CDR1 is SGHDT and CDR2 is YYEEEE. The CDR3 is made up of 15 amino acids. The V and J ends lost 5 bases and 0 bases respectively, with 14 bases between them. The CDR3 spells CASRAQATLNTEAFF. The CDR3 bases are TGTGCCAGCAGGGCCCAGGCCACGCTGAACACTGAAGCTTTCTTT.

J is TRBJ2-7 and V is TRBV6-1; tentative D call: TRBD1 (6 bases). The CDR3 length is 14 residues. Germline CDR1 reads MNHNS; CDR2 reads SASEGT. V lost 3 bases and J lost 3, with 12 bases in between. CDR3 in DNA: TGTGCCAGCAGTGAGGACAGAAATTACTACGAGCAGTACTTC. It codes for CASSEDRNYYEQYF.

This clonotype appeared many times. The J gene is TRBJ1-1, the V gene TRBV9; D ambiguous. Germline CDR1 and CDR2: SGDLS and YYNGEE. CDR3 length equals 15 residues. V dropped 4 bases and J dropped 0 bases, with 13 bases sitting between them. The CDR3 coding sequence is TGTGCCAGCAGCCCCGGTTGGACGGTGAACACTGAAGCTTTCTTT. Translated, it gives CASSPGWTVNTEAFF.

CDR3 region: CASSAGGEAYNEQFF. The CDR3 coding sequence is TGTGCCAGCAGTGCGGGGGGGGAGGCCTACAATGAGCAGTTCTTC. J is TRBJ2-1 and V is TRBV6-4; 8 bases line up with TRBD2. CDR1 and CDR2 (germline): MRHNA, SNTAGT. The junction had 4 bases not matched to a gene; V was cut back by 4 bases and J by 2 bases. The CDR3 extends over 15 amino acids.

This clonotype was found a few times. J is TRBJ2-3 and V is TRBV28; D gene unclear. V gave up 3 bases and J gave up 0 bases, with 7 bases separating them. Germline V CDR1 and CDR2: MDHEN, SYDVKM. The CDR3 is 14 amino acids. DNA of the CDR3: TGTGCCAGCAGTTTGGTCAGGAGCACAGATACGCAGTATTTT. As protein: CASSLVRSTDTQYF.

J is TRBJ2-6 and V is TRBV4-2; D unclear. The CDR3 contains 17 residues. V lost 5 bases to trimming and J lost 1 base, with 15 bases between them. The germline V gene has CDR1 LGHNA and CDR2 YNFKEQ. The CDR3 sequence is CASSENIITSGANVLTF. CDR3 bases: TGTGCCAGCAGCGAAAATATCATAACTTCTGGGGCCAACGTCCTGACTTTC.

This clonotype was picked up a small number of times. The gene calls are TRBV12-3 or TRBV12-4 and TRBJ2-3; 10 bases are shared with TRBD2. The CDR3 extends over 17 amino acids. V dropped 3 bases and J dropped 2; count of bases not matched to a gene: 8. The CDR3 here is CASSFIPSGSTTDTQYF. The CDR3 DNA follows: TGTGCCAGCAGTTTTATTCCTAGCGGGAGTACCACAGATACGCAGTATTTT.

The chain combines TRBV5-1 with TRBJ1-3; D not resolved. This CDR3 comprises 15 residues. V lost 0 bases, J lost 3 bases, and 10 bases lay in between. In germline, CDR1 is SGHRS, CDR2 YFSETQ. CDR3 DNA sequence: TGCGCCAGCAGCTTGGACGGGTTCGGTGGAAACACCATATATTTT. Translation gives CASSLDGFGGNTIYF.

This clonotype was detected only a few times. V usage is TRBV7-2 and J usage is TRBJ2-7; 8 bases line up with TRBD1. Per germline, CDR1 SGHTA and CDR2 FQGNSA. After removal of 5 bases from V and 3 bases from J, the junction contained 3 bases not matched to a gene. This CDR3 has 13 residues. DNA for the CDR3: TGTGCCAGCAGCCAACAGGGGGACTACGAGCAGTACTTC. Encoded protein: CASSQQGDYEQYF.

This clonotype was seen only a few times. This rearrangement joins TRBV7-9 to TRBJ2-1; weak D call: TRBD2 (6 bases). Germline CDR1 and CDR2: SEHNR and FQNEAQ (reference sequence). The CDR3 spans 15 residues. V lost 3 bases and J 8 bases, leaving 17 bases between the germline ends. The CDR3 nucleotides are TGTGCCAGCAGCTTGATGACGGGAGTAGGGGATGAGCAGTTCTTC. It translates to CASSLMTGVGDEQFF.

This rearrangement joins TRBV4-3 to TRBJ2-1, with TRBD2 identical over 13 bases. J lost 9 bases, V lost 0 bases, and 8 bases had no gene match. The CDR3 contains 17 residues. CDR1 LGHNA and CDR2 YSLEER come from the germline V gene. This chain's CDR3 is CASSQDRTSGSHGEQFF. CDR3 DNA sequence: TGCGCCAGCAGCCAAGATAGGACTAGCGGGAGTCATGGTGAGCAGTTCTTC.

This clonotype occurred once. The chain joins TRBV15 to TRBJ2-7; D possibly uses TRBD1 or TRBD2 (5 bases each). There are 14 residues in the CDR3. The germline V and J ends were trimmed by 0 bases and 6 bases, with 12 bases remaining between them. Germline V gives CDR1 LNHNV, CDR2 YYDKDF (reference sequence). The CDR3 loop is CATSRDEGRAEQYF. CDR3 sequence (DNA): TGTGCCACCAGCAGAGATGAGGGCAGGGCCGAGCAGTACTTC.

This clonotype has at least ten counts. The genes are TRBV7-9 and TRBJ2-1; 7 bases match TRBD1. After removal of 5 bases from V and 4 bases from J, the junction contained 2 bases not matched to a gene. The CDR3 runs 13 residues. Germline V gene lookup returns CDR1 SEHNR and CDR2 FQNEAQ (reference sequence). In nucleotides, the CDR3 is TGTGCCAGCAGCCCCAGGGGGTACAATGAGCAGTTCTTC. Its translation: CASSPRGYNEQFF.

This clonotype has a count of ten or more. This chain uses TRBV20-1 with TRBJ2-1; D unresolved. The germline gives CDR1 DFQATT, CDR2 SNEGSKA (reference sequence). The germline V and J ends were trimmed by 1 base and 0 bases, with 7 bases remaining between them. The CDR3 has 14 amino acids. The CDR3 DNA sequence: TGCAGTGCTAGAGGCTATAGCTCCTACAATGAGCAGTTCTTC. Its translation is CSARGYSSYNEQFF.

The chain employs TRBV20-1 and TRBJ2-7; TRBD1 or TRBD2 may be the D gene (6 bases each). Trimming removed 0 bases from V and 2 bases from J, with 14 bases in between. Germline V CDR1 and CDR2: DFQATT, SNEGSKA (reference sequence). The CDR3 is made up of 15 amino acids. CDR3 in DNA: TGCAGTGCTAGAGATCTGCGGGGACACACCTACGAGCAGTACTTC. It encodes CSARDLRGHTYEQYF.

This clonotype was detected a few times. In DNA, the CDR3 is TGCAGTGCTAGAGGATTGACATTAACCTACGAGCAGTACTTC. This sequence encodes CSARGLTLTYEQYF. V gene TRBV20-1 combines with J gene TRBJ2-7; D remains unclear. The CDR3 is made up of 14 amino acids. Germline CDR1 reads DFQATT; CDR2 reads SNEGSKA (reference sequence). V gave up 1 base and J gave up 2 bases, with 12 bases separating them.

This clonotype showed up just once. One junction end does not reproduce the germline sequence, and a read error may be involved. The chain is built from TRBV2 and TRBJ2-7; 13 bases line up with TRBD2. This CDR3 is built from 14 residues. Germline CDR1 SNHLY, CDR2 FYNNEI. The CDR3 loop is CACSGLAGVYEQYF. DNA of the CDR3: TGTGCCTGCAGTGGACTAGCGGGAGTCTACGAGCAGTACTTC.

This clonotype was observed a few times. The J gene is TRBJ2-1, the V gene TRBV10-3; 7 positions agree with TRBD1. The junction had 4 bases not matched to a gene; V was cut back by 10 bases and J by 4 bases. Germline lookup yields CDR1 ENHRY and CDR2 SYGVKD. This CDR3 comprises 12 residues. CDR3 in DNA: TGTGCCAACCGGGACAGATACAATGAGCAGTTCTTC. This translates into CANRDRYNEQFF.

The chain links TRBV29-1 to TRBJ2-1; D gene ambiguous. Looked up from germline, CDR1 is SQVTM and CDR2 is ANQGSEA. The CDR3 extends over 13 amino acids. V was shortened by 6 bases and J by 5 bases, with 14 bases between the two germline ends. The CDR3 loop reads CSVKLPENNEQFF. In nucleotides, the CDR3 is TGCAGCGTCAAACTCCCAGAAAACAATGAGCAGTTCTTC.

There are many counts of this clonotype. The DNA for the CDR3 is TGCAGCGTTGAGGGAGGATTCCTAGGCGACTACAATGAGCAGTTCTTC. It yields the protein CSVEGGFLGDYNEQFF. This chain links TRBV29-1 with TRBJ2-1, with D possibly being TRBD2 (6 bases). Between the trimmed V and J ends, which lost 3 bases and 3 bases, there was a span of 18 bases. Germline V lookup: CDR1 SQVTM, CDR2 ANQGSEA. The CDR3 runs to 16 residues.

The gene calls are TRBV29-1 and TRBJ2-1, with a possible D match to TRBD2 (6 bases). The CDR3 contains 13 residues. Germline CDR1 is SQVTM and CDR2 is ANQGSEA. Between the trimmed V and J ends, which lost 7 bases and 6 bases, there was a span of 16 bases. DNA of the CDR3: TGCAGCGCGAGGGAGTCGGGACTCAATGAGCAGTTCTTC. It codes for CSARESGLNEQFF.

Only a few counts were recorded for this clonotype. CDR3 sequence: CASSLGLEYNEQFF. The CDR3 region has the DNA TGTGCCAGCAGCTTGGGACTAGAATACAATGAGCAGTTCTTC. The chain carries TRBV7-8 and TRBJ2-1; 8 bases line up with TRBD2. CDR1 and CDR2 (germline): SGHVS, FQNEAQ. CDR3 length: 14 amino acids. Trimming at V came to 3 bases and at J to 4 bases, leaving 2 bases not matched to a gene.

This clonotype appeared many times. The chain combines TRBV12-5 with TRBJ2-1; 7 positions agree with TRBD1. There are 12 residues in the CDR3. Trimming cost V 6 bases and J 7 bases; bases outside gene matches: 3. The germline V gene encodes CDR1 LGHNT and CDR2 FRNRAP. The CDR3 loop is CASGLTGNEQFF. The CDR3, as DNA: TGTGCTAGTGGCCTGACAGGGAATGAGCAGTTCTTC.

There are many counts of this clonotype. This chain joins TRBV11-2 and TRBJ2-1; TRBD2 is a possible D gene (5 bases). The germline V and J ends were trimmed by 1 base and 10 bases, with 11 bases remaining between them. CDR3 length: 13 amino acids. Germline CDR1 SGHAT, CDR2 FQNNGV. Written as DNA, the CDR3 is TGTGCCAGCAGCTTAGCTTCGGGATGGGAGCAGTTCTTC. Its protein is CASSLASGWEQFF.

The V gene is TRBV11-1, the J gene TRBJ2-2, with TRBD2 identical over 9 bases. The germline CDR1 and CDR2 sequences are SGHAT and FQDESV (reference sequence). CDR3 length: 18 residues. The junction had 10 bases not matched to a gene; V was cut back by 5 bases and J by 0 bases. CDR3 nucleotide sequence: TGTGCCAGCAGCCCCCCTAGCGGGAACGGGCCGAACACCGGGGAGCTGTTTTTT. This codes for CASSPPSGNGPNTGELFF.

Ten or more counts support this clonotype. This rearrangement joins TRBV28 to TRBJ1-5; D perhaps matches TRBD1 (5 bases). Trimming took 6 bases from V and 7 from J, leaving 10 bases between them. This CDR3 spans 12 amino acids. CDR1 and CDR2 (germline): MDHEN, SYDVKM. The CDR3 DNA sequence: TGTGCCAGCAGACCCACAGGCCAGCCCCAGCATTTT. This encodes CASRPTGQPQHF.

The chain uses TRBV14 and TRBJ2-7; D not certain. This CDR3 is built from 14 residues. V lost 2 bases, J lost 0 bases, and 8 bases lay in between. CDR1 is SGHDN and CDR2 is FVKESK in the germline V gene. Here the CDR3 reads CASSQTRSSYEQYF. CDR3 nucleotides: TGTGCCAGCAGCCAAACTCGGAGCTCCTACGAGCAGTACTTC.